The next 9 T cell receptor beta chains were all read from a single sample in a study of metastatic and nonmetastatic thyroid tumors. TCRdb re-called clones via MiXCR from the PCR reads. Of some 20,000 clones listed, just over 35% are singletons. There were no patients who had received any treatment before thyroid surgery. Sequenced material: tumor tissue. All receptors come from a female donor with papillary thyroid cancer or a benign thyroid nodule (not recorded which). Some clones in this sample may be carry-over from other donors' samples.

This sequence joins TRBV6-2 or TRBV6-3 and TRBJ2-7; D remains ambiguous. The CDR3 has 13 amino acids. Germline V gene data show CDR1 as MNHEY and CDR2 as SVGEGT. The germline V and J ends were trimmed by 5 bases and 2 bases, with 10 bases remaining between them. The CDR3 DNA follows: TGTGCCAGCAGTAGTGACCATCCCTACGAGCAGTACTTC. This translates into CASSSDHPYEQYF.

This clone was counted only a few times. The chain has TRBV19 and TRBJ2-1; TRBD2 matches 9 bases. Germline V gene data show CDR1 as LNHDA and CDR2 as SQIVND (reference sequence). V trimming: 3 bases; J trimming: 7 bases; junction bases outside the gene matches: 7. This CDR3 has 15 residues. This chain's CDR3 is CASSMGGGVSNEQFF. The CDR3 DNA sequence: TGTGCCAGTAGTATGGGCGGGGGGGTATCTAATGAGCAGTTCTTC. The complete variable domain, with remaining parts taken from reference TRBV19 and TRBJ2-1, reads DGGITQSPKYLFRKEGQNVTLSCEQNLNHDAMYWYRQDPGQGLRLIYYSQIVNDFQKGDIAEGYSVSREKKESFPLTVTSAQKNPTAFYLCASSMGGGVSNEQFFGPGTRLTVL.

V gene TRBV6-2 or TRBV6-3 combines with J gene TRBJ2-1; D perhaps matches TRBD2 (6 bases). The CDR3 covers 13 residues. Germline lookup yields CDR1 MNHEY and CDR2 SVGEGT. The V end was cut by 4 bases, the J end by 15 bases, with 19 bases between. The CDR3 sequence is CASSSGLSLKGFF. CDR3 nucleotide sequence: TGTGCCAGCAGTTCGGGACTGAGTCTGAAAGGGTTCTTC.

This clone turned up a few times. The chain has TRBV12-3 or TRBV12-4 and TRBJ2-5; D not resolved. V lost 4 bases, J lost 2 bases, and 11 bases lay in between. The CDR3 is made up of 14 amino acids. This CDR3 reads CASSYTPRQETQYF. DNA of the CDR3: TGTGCCAGCAGTTATACCCCCCGACAAGAGACCCAGTACTTC.

This clone occurred a few times. The V and J genes are TRBV10-2 and TRBJ2-2; D unresolved. The CDR3 is made up of 12 amino acids. CDR1 WSHSY and CDR2 SAAADI come from the germline V gene. V shed 6 bases and J shed 6 bases, with 8 bases lying between them. The CDR3 here is CASRGDAGELFF. The DNA of the CDR3 is TGCGCCAGCAGGGGCGACGCCGGGGAGCTGTTTTTT.

The chain carries TRBV5-1 and TRBJ1-2, with 8 bases lining up with TRBD1. J gave up 5 bases and V 4 bases, and 7 bases lay outside the gene matches. Germline loops: CDR1 SGHRS, CDR2 YFSETQ. The CDR3 extends over 14 amino acids. This chain's CDR3 is CASSPTGGEYGYTF. The CDR3 DNA reads TGCGCCAGCAGCCCCACAGGGGGGGAGTATGGCTACACCTTC.

The V gene is TRBV28, the J gene TRBJ1-6; possibly TRBD1 for D (6 bases). CDR1 and CDR2 (germline): MDHEN, SYDVKM. Trimming removed 7 bases at V and 7 bases at J, with 11 bases between. This CDR3 is 13 amino acids long. The CDR3 coding sequence is TGTGCCAGCAAACGGGGGCACAATTCACCCCTCCACTTT. Protein: CASKRGHNSPLHF.

Turning to this clone: One end of the junction fails to match germline, which may point to a read error. The V gene is TRBV11-2, the J gene TRBJ2-1; 9 nucleotides align to TRBD1. The V gene's germline CDR1 is SGHAT and CDR2 FQNNGV. The CDR3 consists of 16 residues. The CDR3 sequence is CVSSSGTGQFNNEQFF. The CDR3 DNA reads as TGTGTCAGCAGCTCCGGGACAGGGCAATTTAACAATGAGCAGTTCTTC.

This clone was seen a handful of times. The junction differs from germline at one of its ends, possibly a read error. This chain uses TRBV2 with TRBJ2-7, with 9 nucleotides matching TRBD1. The germline V gene encodes CDR1 SNHLY and CDR2 FYNNEI. The CDR3 has 15 amino acids. The CDR3 bases are TGTGTCAGCAGCGCCTCCCCGGGACAGGGCTACGAGCAGTACTTC. This encodes CVSSASPGQGYEQYF.